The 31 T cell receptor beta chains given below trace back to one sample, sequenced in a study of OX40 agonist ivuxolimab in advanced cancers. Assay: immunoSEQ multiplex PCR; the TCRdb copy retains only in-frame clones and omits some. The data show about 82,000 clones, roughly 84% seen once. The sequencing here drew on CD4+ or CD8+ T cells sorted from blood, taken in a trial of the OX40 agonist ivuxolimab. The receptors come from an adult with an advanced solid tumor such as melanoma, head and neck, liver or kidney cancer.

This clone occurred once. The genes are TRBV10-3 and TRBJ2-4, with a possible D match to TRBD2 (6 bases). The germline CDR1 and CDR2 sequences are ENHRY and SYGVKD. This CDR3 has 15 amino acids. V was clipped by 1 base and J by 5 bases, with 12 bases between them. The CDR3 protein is CAISEFGGGENIQYF. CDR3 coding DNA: TGTGCCATCAGTGAGTTCGGCGGAGGGGAAAACATTCAGTACTTC.

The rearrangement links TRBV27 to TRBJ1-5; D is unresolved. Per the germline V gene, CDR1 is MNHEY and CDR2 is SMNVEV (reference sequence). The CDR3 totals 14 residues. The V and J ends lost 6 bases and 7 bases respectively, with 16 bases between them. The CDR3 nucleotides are TGTGCCAGCAGCCAAGGTGGGATCCAACAGCCCCAGCATTTT. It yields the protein CASSQGGIQQPQHF.

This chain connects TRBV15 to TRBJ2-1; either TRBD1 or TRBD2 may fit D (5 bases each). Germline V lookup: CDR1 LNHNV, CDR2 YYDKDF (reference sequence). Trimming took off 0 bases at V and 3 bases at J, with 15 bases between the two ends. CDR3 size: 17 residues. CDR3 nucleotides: TGTGCCACCAGCAGAGATGGGGGATCCGGTCTCTACAATGAGCAGTTCTTC. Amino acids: CATSRDGGSGLYNEQFF. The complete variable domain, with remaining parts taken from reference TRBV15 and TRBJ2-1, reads DAMVIQNPRYQVTQFGKPVTLSCSQTLNHNVMYWYQQKSSQAPKLLFHYYDKDFNNEADTPDNFQSRRPNTSFCFLDIRSPGLGDTAMYLCATSRDGGSGLYNEQFFGPGTRLTVL.

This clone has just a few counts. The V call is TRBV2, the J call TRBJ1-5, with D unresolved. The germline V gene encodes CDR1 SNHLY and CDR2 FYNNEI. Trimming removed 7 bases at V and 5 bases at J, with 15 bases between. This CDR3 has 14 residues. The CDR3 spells CASTSRSYDQPQHF. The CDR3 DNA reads TGTGCCAGCACCTCGAGGAGCTATGATCAGCCCCAGCATTTT.

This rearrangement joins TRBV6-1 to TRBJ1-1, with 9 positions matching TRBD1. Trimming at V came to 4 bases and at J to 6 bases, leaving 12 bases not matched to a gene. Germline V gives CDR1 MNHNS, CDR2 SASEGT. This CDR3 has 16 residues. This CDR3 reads CASSVVQGARLAEAFF. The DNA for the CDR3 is TGTGCCAGCAGTGTTGTACAGGGGGCGAGGTTGGCTGAAGCTTTCTTT.

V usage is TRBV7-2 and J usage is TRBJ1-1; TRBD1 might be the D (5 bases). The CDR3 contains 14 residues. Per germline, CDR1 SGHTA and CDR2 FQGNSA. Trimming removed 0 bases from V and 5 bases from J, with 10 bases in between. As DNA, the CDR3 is TGTGCCAGCAGCTTAGCCAGGGTTAGGACTGAAGCTTTCTTT. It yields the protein CASSLARVRTEAFF. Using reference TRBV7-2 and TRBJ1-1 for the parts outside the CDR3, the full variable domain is GAGVSQSPSNKVTEKGKDVELRCDPISGHTALYWYRQSLGQGLEFLIYFQGNSAPDKSGLPSDRFSAERTGGSVSTLTIQRTQQEDSAVYLCASSLARVRTEAFFGQGTRLTVV.

CDR3 sequence: CASSILLSGGYTDTQYF. The CDR3, as DNA: TGTGCCAGCAGCATTCTTCTTAGCGGGGGTTACACAGATACGCAGTATTTT. The genes are TRBV21-1 and TRBJ2-3; the table's D call of TRBD2 was not tested on the DNA. TRBV21-1 is a pseudogene locus. CDR3 length: 17 amino acids.

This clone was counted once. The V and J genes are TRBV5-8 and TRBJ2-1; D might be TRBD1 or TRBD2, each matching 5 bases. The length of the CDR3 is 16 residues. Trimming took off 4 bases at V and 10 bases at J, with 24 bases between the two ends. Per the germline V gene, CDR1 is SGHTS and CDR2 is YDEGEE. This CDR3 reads CASSPLLGTGTGEQFF. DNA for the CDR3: TGTGCCAGCAGCCCCCTCCTTGGCACGGGGACGGGCGAGCAGTTCTTC.

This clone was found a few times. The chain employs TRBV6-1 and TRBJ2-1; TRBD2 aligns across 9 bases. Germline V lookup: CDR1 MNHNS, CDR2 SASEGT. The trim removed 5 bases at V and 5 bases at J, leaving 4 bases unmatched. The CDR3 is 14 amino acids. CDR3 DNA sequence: TGTGCCAGCAGTTTTAGCGGGGGCAACAATGAGCAGTTCTTC. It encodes CASSFSGGNNEQFF.

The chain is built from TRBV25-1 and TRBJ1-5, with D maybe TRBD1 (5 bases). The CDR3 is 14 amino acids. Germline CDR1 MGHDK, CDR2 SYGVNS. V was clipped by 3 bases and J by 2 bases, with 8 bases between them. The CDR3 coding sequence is TGTGCCAGCAGTGACACCAGGGGCAATCAGCCCCAGCATTTT. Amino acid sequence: CASSDTRGNQPQHF.

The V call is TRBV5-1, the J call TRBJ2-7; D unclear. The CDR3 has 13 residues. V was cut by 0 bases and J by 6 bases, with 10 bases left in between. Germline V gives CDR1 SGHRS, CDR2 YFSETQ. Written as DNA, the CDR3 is TGCGCCAGCAGCTTGGTCGTGGATGGCGAGCAGTACTTC. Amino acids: CASSLVVDGEQYF.

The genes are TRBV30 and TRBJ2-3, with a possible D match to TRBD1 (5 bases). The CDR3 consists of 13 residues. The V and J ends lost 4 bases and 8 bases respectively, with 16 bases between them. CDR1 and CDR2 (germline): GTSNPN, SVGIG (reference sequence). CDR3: CAWKVGPSVTQYF. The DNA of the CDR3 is TGTGCCTGGAAGGTGGGGCCATCCGTTACGCAGTATTTT.

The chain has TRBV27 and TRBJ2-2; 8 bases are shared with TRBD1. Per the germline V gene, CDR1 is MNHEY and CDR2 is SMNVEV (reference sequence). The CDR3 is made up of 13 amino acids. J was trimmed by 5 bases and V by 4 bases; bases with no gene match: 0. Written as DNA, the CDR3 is TGTGCCAGCAGTTGGACAGGGACCGGGGAGCTGTTTTTT. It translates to CASSWTGTGELFF.

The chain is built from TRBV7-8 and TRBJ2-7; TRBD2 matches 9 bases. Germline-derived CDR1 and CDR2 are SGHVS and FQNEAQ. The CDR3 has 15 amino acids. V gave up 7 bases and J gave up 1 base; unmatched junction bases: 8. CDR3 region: CASTLTLAGSYEQYF. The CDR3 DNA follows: TGTGCCAGCACCCTTACTCTAGCGGGGTCCTACGAGCAGTACTTC.

CDR3 loop: CAWSRGTGRSPLHF. CDR3 bases: TGTGCCTGGAGTCGTGGGACAGGGCGTTCACCCCTCCACTTT. The J gene is TRBJ1-6, the V gene TRBV30; TRBD1 matches 9 bases. The CDR3 contains 14 residues. The junction had 5 bases not matched to a gene; V was cut back by 2 bases and J by 9 bases. The germline CDR1 and CDR2 sequences are GTSNPN and SVGIG (reference sequence). Full variable domain (outside the CDR3, taken from reference TRBV30 and TRBJ1-6): SQTIHQWPATLVQPVGSPLSLECTVEGTSNPNLYWYRQAAGRGLQLLFYSVGIGQISSEVPQNLSASRPQDRQFILSSKKLLLSDSGFYLCAWSRGTGRSPLHFGNGTRLTVT.

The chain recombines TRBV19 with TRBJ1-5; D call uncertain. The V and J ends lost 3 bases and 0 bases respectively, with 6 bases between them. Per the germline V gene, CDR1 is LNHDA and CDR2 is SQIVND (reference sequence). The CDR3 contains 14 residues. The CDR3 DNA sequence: TGTGCCAGTAGTATGTTCGGTAGCAATCAGCCCCAGCATTTT. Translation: CASSMFGSNQPQHF.

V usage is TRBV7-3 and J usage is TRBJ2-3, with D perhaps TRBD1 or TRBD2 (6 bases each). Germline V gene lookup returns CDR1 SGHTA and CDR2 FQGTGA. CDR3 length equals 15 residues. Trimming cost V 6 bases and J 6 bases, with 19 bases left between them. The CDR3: CASSRGPSPSDTQYF. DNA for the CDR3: TGTGCCAGCAGTCGGGGGCCTAGCCCCAGCGATACGCAGTATTTT.

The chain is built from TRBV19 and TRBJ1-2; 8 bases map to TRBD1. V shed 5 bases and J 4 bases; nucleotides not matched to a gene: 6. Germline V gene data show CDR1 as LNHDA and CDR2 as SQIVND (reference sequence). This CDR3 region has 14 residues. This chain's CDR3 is CASSHQGASYGYTF. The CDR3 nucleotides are TGTGCCAGTAGTCACCAGGGGGCCTCCTATGGCTACACCTTC.

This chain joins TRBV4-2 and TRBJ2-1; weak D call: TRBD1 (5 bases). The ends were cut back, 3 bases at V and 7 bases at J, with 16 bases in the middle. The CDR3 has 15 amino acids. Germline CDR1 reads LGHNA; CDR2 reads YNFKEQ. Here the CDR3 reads CASSQAAGSSNEQFF. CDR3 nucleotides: TGTGCCAGCAGCCAGGCAGCAGGGTCGAGTAATGAGCAGTTCTTC.

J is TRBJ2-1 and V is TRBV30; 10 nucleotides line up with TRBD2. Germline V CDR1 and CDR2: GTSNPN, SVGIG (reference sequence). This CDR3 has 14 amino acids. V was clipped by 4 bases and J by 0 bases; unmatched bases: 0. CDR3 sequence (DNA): TGTGCCTGGACTAGCGGGAGCTCCTACAATGAGCAGTTCTTC. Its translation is CAWTSGSSYNEQFF.

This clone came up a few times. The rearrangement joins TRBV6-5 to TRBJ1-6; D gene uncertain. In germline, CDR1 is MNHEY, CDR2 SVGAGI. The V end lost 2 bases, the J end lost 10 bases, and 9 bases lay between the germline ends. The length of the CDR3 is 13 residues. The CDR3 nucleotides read TGTGCCAGCAGTTACCAAGGGAGCTCACCCCTCCACTTT. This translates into CASSYQGSSPLHF.

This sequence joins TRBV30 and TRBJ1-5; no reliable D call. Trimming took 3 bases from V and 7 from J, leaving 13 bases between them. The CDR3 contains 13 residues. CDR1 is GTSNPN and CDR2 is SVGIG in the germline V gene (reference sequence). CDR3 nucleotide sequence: TGTGCCTGGAGCCACCAGAGGGAACAGCCCCAGCATTTT. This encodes CAWSHQREQPQHF.

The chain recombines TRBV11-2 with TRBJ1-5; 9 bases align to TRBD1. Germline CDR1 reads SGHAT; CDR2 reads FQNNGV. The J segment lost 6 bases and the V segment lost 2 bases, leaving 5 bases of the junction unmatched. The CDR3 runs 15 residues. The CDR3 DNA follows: TGTGCCAGCAGCTTAACCCGGGACAGGGCTCAGCCCCAGCATTTT. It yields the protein CASSLTRDRAQPQHF.

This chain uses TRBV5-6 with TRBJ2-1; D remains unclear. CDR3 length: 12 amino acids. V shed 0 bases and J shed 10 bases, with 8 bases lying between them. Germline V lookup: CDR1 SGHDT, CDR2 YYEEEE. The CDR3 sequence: CASSLGHPEQFF. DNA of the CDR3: TGTGCCAGCAGCTTGGGCCACCCCGAGCAGTTCTTC.

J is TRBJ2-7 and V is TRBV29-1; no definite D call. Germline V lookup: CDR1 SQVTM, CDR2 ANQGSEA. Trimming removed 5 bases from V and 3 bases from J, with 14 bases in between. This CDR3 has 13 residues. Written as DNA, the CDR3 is TGCAGCGTTTCCTACTTCCTGGACTACGAGCAGTACTTC. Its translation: CSVSYFLDYEQYF.

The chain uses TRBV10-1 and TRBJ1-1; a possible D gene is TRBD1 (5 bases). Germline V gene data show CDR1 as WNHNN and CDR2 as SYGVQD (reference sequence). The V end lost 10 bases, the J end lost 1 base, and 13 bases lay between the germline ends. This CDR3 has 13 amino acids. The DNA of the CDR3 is TGCGCCACATCCCGGGGGTGGAACACTGAAGCTTTCTTT. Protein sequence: CATSRGWNTEAFF.

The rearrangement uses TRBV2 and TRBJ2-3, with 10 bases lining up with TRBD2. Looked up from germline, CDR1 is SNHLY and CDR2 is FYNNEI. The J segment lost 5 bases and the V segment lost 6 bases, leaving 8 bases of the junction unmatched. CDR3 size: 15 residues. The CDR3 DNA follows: TGTGCCAGCAGGACGAGCGGGGGGGCGAGAGATACGCAGTATTTT. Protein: CASRTSGGARDTQYF.

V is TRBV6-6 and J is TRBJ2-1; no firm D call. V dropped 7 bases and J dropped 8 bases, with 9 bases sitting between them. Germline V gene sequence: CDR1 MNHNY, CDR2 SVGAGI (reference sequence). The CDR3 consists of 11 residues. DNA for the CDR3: TGTGCCAGCACCAAATTGGATGAGCAGTTCTTC. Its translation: CASTKLDEQFF.

CDR3 bases: TGTGCCAGCAGCCATGGACAGAGCCAATCCGGGGAGCTGTTTTTT. It codes for CASSHGQSQSGELFF. V is TRBV11-3 and J is TRBJ2-2; D is possibly TRBD1 (6 bases). This CDR3 is 15 amino acids long. V shed 5 bases and J shed 6 bases, with 16 bases lying between them. The V gene's germline CDR1 is SGHNT and CDR2 YENEEA.

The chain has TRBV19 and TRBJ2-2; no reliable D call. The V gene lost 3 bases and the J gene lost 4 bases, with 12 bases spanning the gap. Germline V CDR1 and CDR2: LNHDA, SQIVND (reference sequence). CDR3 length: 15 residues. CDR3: CASSISFGVTGELFF. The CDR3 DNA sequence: TGTGCCAGTAGTATCTCTTTTGGCGTCACCGGGGAGCTGTTTTTT.

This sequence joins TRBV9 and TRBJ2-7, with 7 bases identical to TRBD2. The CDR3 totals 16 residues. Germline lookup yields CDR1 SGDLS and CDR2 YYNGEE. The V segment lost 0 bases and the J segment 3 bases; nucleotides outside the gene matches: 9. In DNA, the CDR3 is TGTGCCAGCAGCGTAGGAGGGCCCGGGACTAACTACGAGCAGTACTTC. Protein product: CASSVGGPGTNYEQYF.